Listed below are T cell receptor beta chains from one sample, sequenced in a study of cytomegalovirus exposure and HLA in healthy donors. Assay used: immunoSEQ multiplex PCR; TCRdb lists only in-frame clones, some missing. The sample lists some 180,000 clones; roughly 80% were seen once. The specimen was PBMCs. These receptors were obtained from a woman aged 18-29 years in good health and CMV-seronegative. CDR3s include the opening cysteine and the closing phenylalanine or tryptophan. The order of the fields is J gene, clone size, D gene, V gene, CDR3 protein, CDR3 DNA. A D gene is named only where the DNA matches it firmly. A clone size is listed for some rows: how often the clone was seen (once, few, many), or a class if it is expanded.

>TRBJ2-3|-|-|TRBV7-2
CASRHEVAFTPYF
TGTGCCAGCAGGCATGAGGTAGCCTTTACCCCGTATTTT
>TRBJ1-5|-|-|TRBV7-2
CASSLDGVNQPQHF
TGTGCCAGCAGCTTAGATGGAGTAAATCAGCCCCAGCATTTT
>TRBJ1-3|once|TRBD1|TRBV9
CASSALIRGKTGNTIYF
TGTGCCAGCAGCGCTCTAATCAGGGGGAAGACTGGAAACACCATATATTTT
>TRBJ2-1|-|-|TRBV7-2
CASSLAQSYSYNEQFF
TGTGCCAGCAGCTTAGCGCAGTCTTATTCGTACAATGAGCAGTTCTTC
>TRBJ2-3|once|TRBD2|TRBV18
CASSPPRELTDTQYF
TGTGCCAGCTCACCACCGCGGGAGCTCACAGATACGCAGTATTTT
>TRBJ1-1|-|-|TRBV19
CASRNQLASEAFF
TGTGCCAGTAGAAACCAGTTAGCCTCTGAAGCTTTCTTT
>TRBJ2-1|-|-|TRBV4-1
CASSQEPWSDNEQFF
TGCGCCAGCAGCCAAGAACCGTGGAGCGATAATGAGCAGTTCTTC
>TRBJ1-4|few|-|TRBV2
CASSEATGATNEKLFF
TGTGCCAGCAGTGAAGCTACAGGAGCAACTAATGAAAAACTGTTTTTT
>TRBJ1-5|-|-|TRBV4-3
CASSQDMGLNQPQHF
TGCGCCAGCAGCCAAGATATGGGGCTCAATCAGCCCCAGCATTTT
>TRBJ2-1|-|TRBD2|TRBV28
CITRGSGSVGEQFF
TGCATAACGAGGGGTAGCGGGAGTGTCGGTGAGCAGTTCTTC
>TRBJ1-1|once|TRBD1|TRBV28
CASSLGQGMNTEAFF
TGTGCCAGCAGTTTAGGACAGGGAATGAACACTGAAGCTTTCTTT
>TRBJ1-2|-|-|TRBV2
CASSERGSYGYTF
TGTGCCAGCAGTGAACGGGGTTCCTATGGCTACACCTTC
>TRBJ2-7|-|TRBD1|TRBV7-9
CASTGTGGDKPSYEQYF
TGTGCCAGCACCGGGACAGGGGGCGATAAACCCTCCTACGAGCAGTACTTC
>TRBJ1-1|-|-|TRBV19
CASQIRQGRTEAFF
TGTGCCAGTCAGATCCGGCAGGGTCGCACTGAAGCTTTCTTT
>TRBJ1-2|-|TRBD1|TRBV11-3
CASSLEGTGGLVYGYTF
TGTGCCAGCAGCTTAGAGGGGACAGGGGGATTGGTCTATGGCTACACCTTC
>TRBJ1-2|-|TRBD1|TRBV30
CAWSDQGAYYYGYTF
TGTGCCTGGAGTGACCAGGGGGCTTATTACTATGGCTACACCTTC
>TRBJ1-5|-|-|TRBV19
CASSIGEWSRNQPQHF
TGTGCCAGTAGTATAGGCGAATGGTCCCGAAATCAGCCCCAGCATTTT
>TRBJ2-2|few|-|TRBV7-9
CASSYLGVGELFF
TGTGCCAGCAGCTACCTAGGGGTCGGGGAGCTGTTTTTT
>TRBJ2-3|-|TRBD1|TRBV11-3
CASSLGTGLDTQYF
TGTGCCAGCAGCCTAGGGACAGGGCTGGATACGCAGTATTTT
>TRBJ2-1|-|TRBD2|TRBV5-1
CASSPGTRVYEQFF
TGCGCCAGCAGCCCCGGGACTAGAGTATATGAGCAGTTCTTC
>TRBJ2-3|once|TRBD2|TRBV5-1
CASSLARSSGGSTDTQYF
TGCGCCAGCAGCTTGGCCCGGTCTAGCGGGGGAAGCACAGATACGCAGTATTTT
>TRBJ1-6|-|-|TRBV4-1
CASSQGVYPLHF
TGCGCCAGCAGCCAAGGAGTGTACCCCCTCCACTTT